The rows below give T cell receptor beta chains drawn from one sample of a study of T cell changes during pregnancy in multiple sclerosis. Produced via immunoSEQ multiplex PCR; TCRdb's table is partial and in-frame only. Of about 48,000 clones detected, approximately 92% appear once; the ten largest clones hold around 0.91%. The sequences come from CD4+ T cells from peripheral blood mononuclear cells, collected in the second trimester of pregnancy. The receptors here all came from a female donor in good health, enrolled as a control in a pregnancy study. Both conserved end residues are part of each CDR3.

V	J	CDR3
TRBV5-6	TRBJ2-7	CASSLPGQGSDREQYF
TRBV5-1	TRBJ2-3	CASSPGADMDTQYF
TRBV18	TRBJ1-4	CASSRSGQGMEKLFF
TRBV6-4	TRBJ1-1	CASTAGGKTEAFF
TRBV6-6	TRBJ1-5	CASSAQQGQPQHF
TRBV7-2	TRBJ2-5	CASSLSGGGIRETQYF
TRBV19	TRBJ2-2	CASSILLTGDTGELFF
TRBV21-1	TRBJ1-3	CASSKKETGESGNTIYF
TRBV9	TRBJ2-5	CASSGSGTRGETQYF
TRBV2	TRBJ2-7	CASSRSTSGASYEQYF
TRBV7-9	TRBJ1-4	CASSQGGATNEKLFF
TRBV7-2	TRBJ2-7	CASSRMEGYEQYF
TRBV11-3	TRBJ2-3	CASSPGTGVDGDTQYF
TRBV18	TRBJ1-1	CASSPSAGRTEAFF
TRBV7-2	TRBJ2-1	CASSPWTSNNEQFF
TRBV7-2	TRBJ2-1	CASSPSTSSYNEQFF
TRBV7-2	TRBJ2-4	CASSPPGSGRNIQYF
TRBV19	TRBJ1-5	CASSIPGRGNQPQHF
TRBV19	TRBJ1-4	CASRNSGVMGKLFF
TRBV7-9	TRBJ2-1	CASSLPLGEQFF
TRBV28	TRBJ2-5	CASKSLQETQYF
TRBV6-6	TRBJ1-2	CASSPGTDGGYTF
TRBV6-1	TRBJ1-1	CASRTTTPEAFF
TRBV4-3	TRBJ2-2	CASSPRLADYTGELFF
TRBV7-2	TRBJ1-1	CASSNTGLNTEAFF
TRBV4-1	TRBJ2-3	CASSLPHGMGTDTQYF
TRBV5-8	TRBJ2-1	CASSPSEVLLNEQFF
TRBV4-1	TRBJ2-7	CASSQDLSGQYF
TRBV10-1	TRBJ2-7	CASSPTSGRGEQYF
TRBV27	TRBJ2-7	CASSHPGIAGNEQYF
TRBV5-1	TRBJ2-3	CASGGLAGPAQYF
TRBV6-5	TRBJ2-1	CASSVAGGPYNEQFF
TRBV4-1	TRBJ1-2	CASSPGGGDDYGYTF
TRBV5-4	TRBJ2-1	CASSRMTSGREDEQFF
TRBV5-6	TRBJ2-2	CASSLASGIGELFF
TRBV19	TRBJ2-1	CASTTRDKGYNEQFF
TRBV7-2	TRBJ2-3	CASSFGTGTDTQYF
TRBV4-1	.	CASSQEITGRAYEQYF
TRBV28	TRBJ1-3	CASTRLRQIGNTIYF
TRBV7-6	TRBJ2-1	CASSPLAGAYNEQFF
TRBV5-1	TRBJ2-1	CASSLGFSGPSYNEQFF
TRBV7-2	TRBJ2-7	CASSIPRTSGGDEQYF
TRBV7-3	TRBJ2-2	CASSSNPRGSNTGELFF
TRBV7-2	TRBJ2-1	CASSLLAGRDEQFF
TRBV18	TRBJ2-5	CASSPPGQTVAQYF
TRBV5-1	TRBJ1-5	CASSLAGAGQPQHF